Reported below is one T cell receptor (beta chain). Antigen unknown. This entry belongs to a study of cytomegalovirus exposure and HLA in healthy donors. Study observations and caveats: In a later analysis, several top co-occurrence clusters appeared linked to parvovirus B19, influenza, CMV and Epstein-Barr virus. In a later analysis, CMV-associated beta chains were mostly HLA-associated, it appeared. Among TCR sequences, most were rare, though some public TCRs appeared in many donors. In a later analysis, V- and J-gene trimming of beta chains associated with a DCLRE1C missense variant, replicated independently.

This CDR3 spans 14 amino acids. Trimming at V came to 5 bases and at J to 3 bases, leaving 4 bases not matched to a gene. The germline CDR1 and CDR2 sequences are MDHEN and SYDVKM. The study ran its PCR with 60 Vbeta and 13 Jbeta primers. Sequencing was performed with immunoSEQ multiplex PCR; in TCRdb, only in-frame clones are kept and a portion is missing. This sample has 150,000 to 200,000 clones, with approximately 88% found just once. The sequencing input was PBMCs. The sequence came from a boy younger than 18 in good health and CMV-seronegative. The chain couples TRBV28 to TRBJ1-1; 9 bases agree with TRBD1. CDR3 DNA: TGTGCCAGCAGTCCGGGACAGGGTTACACTGAAGCTTTCTTT. Amino acid sequence: CASSPGQGYTEAFF. Complete variable domain (other parts from reference TRBV28 and TRBJ1-1): DVKVTQSSRYLVKRTGEKVFLECVQDMDHENMFWYRQDPGLGLRLIYFSYDVKMKEKGDIPEGYSVSREKKERFSLILESASTNQTSMYLCASSPGQGYTEAFFGQGTRLTVV.